The T cell receptor (beta chain) under discussion was sequenced for a study of cytomegalovirus exposure and HLA in healthy donors. The PCR ran on 60 Vbeta and 13 Jbeta primers. Clones were read by immunoSEQ multiplex PCR, and TCRdb kept only the in-frame ones, dropping some. The sample yields 65,000 to 95,000 clones, roughly 73% seen once. Of note for this clone: Its antigen is as yet unknown.

Study outcomes and limitations: Reportedly, a later analysis found an Asian-associated ancestry cluster had fewer N-insertions than the approximately 700-donor mean. Sequencing artifact likely explains a cluster of highly shared sequence variants.

This sequence was found in a male donor in good health and CMV-seropositive. Sequencing was done on a sample of PBMCs.

The CDR3 sequence: CASSLAVAGGRQQYF. CDR3 nucleotides: TGCGCCAGCAGCTTGGCCGTAGCGGGAGGGCGGCAGCAGTACTTC. The V call is TRBV5-1, the J call TRBJ2-7; TRBD2 matches 11 bases. The V segment lost 0 bases and the J segment 8 bases; nucleotides outside the gene matches: 7. CDR1 is SGHRS and CDR2 is YFSETQ in the germline V gene. The CDR3 covers 15 residues.